This TCR beta chain was identified during a study of identical twins. Study-level points and caveats: Twin pairs' shared out-of-frame alpha sequences were enriched in low generation probability. Abundant beta clonotypes from cord blood bore fewer insertions; memory repertoires lacked this pattern.

Each CDR3 protein is one row after TCRdb ran MiXCR on the 5' RACE reads. The table lists roughly 540,000 distinct CDR3 sequences, 20% to 25% of them singletons. A remark on this clonotype: Its antigen is not known.

Trimming cost V 7 bases and J 4 bases; bases outside gene matches: 6. The CDR3 covers 14 residues. CDR1 SGHNT and CDR2 YENEEA come from the germline V gene. These data were also filed under a second study, of T cells expressing NK-cell markers. That study reports: Sequenced donors, eight in total, included seven who were HCMV-seropositive and one who was seronegative. These clonotypes additionally ranked first within the CD3+CD56-NKG2C+ fraction of a handful of donors.

The origin of this receptor is a young woman in good health. The sequenced sample was CD4+ T cells sorted from blood. This rearrangement joins TRBV11-3 to TRBJ2-3; 9 bases agree with TRBD2. CDR3 protein: CASMRGGAADTQYF. The CDR3 DNA reads as TGTGCCAGCATGCGGGGGGGGGCAGCAGATACGCAGTATTTT.